A selection of T cell receptor beta chains follows, all from one sample in a study of shared T cell receptors in the human thymus. The table came from immunoSEQ multiplex PCR; TCRdb's copy has only in-frame clones and leaves some out. The sample holds almost 550,000 clones; 78% are singletons and the top ten take 0.013%. A further study also used this sample, focusing on human thymus T cells.

The sequencing input was thymocytes. Receptor source: a boy younger than two with a congenital heart defect. The CDR3 runs from the conserved cysteine through the conserved F or W. The order of the fields is CDR3 length, V gene, D gene, clone size, J gene, CDR3 protein, CDR3 DNA. A D gene is named only where the DNA matches it firmly. For some rows the clone size is stated as once, few or many, or as a class when expanded; others skip it.

14,TRBV10-3,.,.,TRBJ1-5,CAIRGGNGNQPQHF,TGTGCCATCAGGGGGGGGAATGGCAATCAGCCCCAGCATTTT
16,TRBV11-3,.,.,TRBJ1-3,CASSLTGIPSGNTIYF,TGTGCCAGCAGCTTAACAGGGATCCCCTCTGGAAACACCATATATTTT
13,TRBV19,.,.,TRBJ2-7,CASSAPTGYEQYF,TGTGCCAGTAGTGCCCCAACAGGCTACGAGCAGTACTTC
14,TRBV29-1,.,once,TRBJ2-3,CSVRKFPKPDTQYF,TGCAGCGTCAGGAAGTTCCCGAAACCAGATACGCAGTATTTT
17,TRBV5-1,TRBD2,.,TRBJ2-1,CASSLERLAVSYNEQFF,TGCGCCAGCAGCTTGGAAAGGCTAGCGGTCTCCTACAATGAGCAGTTCTTC
13,TRBV5-1,.,.,TRBJ1-2,CASSHTGNYGYTF,TGCGCCAGCAGCCACACAGGGAACTATGGCTACACCTTC
16,TRBV5-5,.,.,TRBJ1-4,CASSLAFSPGGEKLFF,TGTGCCAGCAGCTTGGCCTTCTCCCCCGGCGGTGAAAAACTGTTTTTT
14,TRBV29-1,.,few,TRBJ1-2,CSVASPRIGMGYTF,TGCAGCGTTGCGAGCCCCCGGATCGGGATGGGCTACACCTTC
16,TRBV6-1,TRBD1,.,TRBJ1-2,CASSEPKDRANYGYTF,TGTGCCAGCAGTGAACCAAAGGACAGGGCTAACTATGGCTACACCTTC
17,TRBV4-1,.,.,TRBJ2-7,CASSQPQGDSSEDEQYF,TGCGCCAGCAGCCAACCGCAAGGCGACTCCTCAGAGGACGAGCAGTACTTC
18,TRBV4-2,.,.,TRBJ1-2,CASSQDWRQLPRGYGYTF,TGTGCCAGCAGCCAAGATTGGCGACAGCTACCCCGAGGCTATGGCTACACCTTC
15,TRBV27,.,.,TRBJ1-4,CASSPTQGLYEKLFF,TGTGCCAGCAGTCCCACGCAGGGGTTGTATGAAAAACTGTTTTTT
17,TRBV7-2,TRBD1,.,TRBJ2-7,CASSPCRTGALSSEQYF,TGTGCCAGCAGCCCTTGTCGGACAGGGGCCCTATCAAGTGAGCAGTACTTC
15,TRBV9,TRBD2,.,TRBJ2-7,CASSPGLADSYEQYF,TGTGCCAGCAGCCCCGGACTAGCGGACTCCTACGAGCAGTACTTC
16,TRBV4-2,.,.,TRBJ1-2,CASSQDRADPNYGYTF,TGTGCCAGCAGCCAAGATCGTGCGGATCCGAACTATGGCTACACCTTC
16,TRBV19,.,.,TRBJ1-2,CASSNEDRGALYGYTF,TGTGCCAGTAGTAATGAGGACAGAGGTGCCCTCTATGGCTACACCTTC
16,TRBV6-1,TRBD1,.,TRBJ1-5,CASSDDRTGGKQPQHF,TGTGCCAGCAGTGACGACAGAACAGGGGGGAAGCAGCCCCAGCATTTT
16,TRBV7-9,TRBD1,once,TRBJ2-7,CASSLTGTGVLYEQYF,TGTGCCAGCAGCTTGACCGGGACAGGGGTTCTCTACGAGCAGTACTTC
12,TRBV5-6,.,.,TRBJ1-1,CASSLARNGAFF,TGTGCCAGCAGCTTGGCGCGCAACGGAGCTTTCTTT
15,TRBV7-9,TRBD2,.,TRBJ2-1,CASRPRGRSYNEQFF,TGTGCCAGCAGACCGCGGGGGAGATCCTACAATGAGCAGTTCTTC
14,TRBV28,TRBD2,.,TRBJ2-1,CASSGLAGAHEQFF,TGTGCCAGCAGCGGACTAGCGGGAGCCCATGAGCAGTTCTTC
15,TRBV9,TRBD2,.,TRBJ2-5,CASSVEGLAGETQYF,TGTGCCAGCAGCGTAGAGGGACTAGCGGGTGAGACCCAGTACTTC
12,TRBV10-3,.,.,TRBJ2-1,CAISETEREQFF,TGTGCCATCAGTGAGACGGAGCGGGAGCAGTTCTTC
17,TRBV7-6,.,.,TRBJ1-1,CASSSNAMTTGYTEAFF,TGTGCCAGCAGCTCCAACGCTATGACCACAGGGTACACTGAAGCTTTCTTT
16,TRBV29-1,.,.,TRBJ1-2,CSVEDGGDTPNYGYTF,TGCAGCGTTGAAGATGGTGGGGACACCCCTAACTATGGCTACACCTTC
17,TRBV25-1,.,.,TRBJ2-7,CASSEGAHQQLKNEQYF,TGTGCCAGCAGTGAAGGAGCTCATCAGCAGCTCAAAAATGAGCAGTACTTC
16,TRBV7-8,TRBD2,.,TRBJ2-1,CASSLGASGSGNEQFF,TGTGCCAGCAGCTTAGGGGCTAGCGGGAGCGGCAATGAGCAGTTCTTC
17,TRBV4-3,TRBD2,.,TRBJ2-1,CASSPLSTSGQDNEQFF,TGCGCCAGCAGCCCCCTTTCGACTAGCGGCCAGGACAATGAGCAGTTCTTC
14,TRBV29-1,TRBD1,once,TRBJ1-3,CSVEDRDRGNTIYF,TGCAGCGTTGAAGATAGGGACAGGGGAAACACCATATATTTT
16,TRBV4-2,TRBD2,.,TRBJ2-7,CASSQESAGGSYEQYF,TGTGCCAGCAGCCAAGAGTCAGCGGGGGGCTCCTACGAGCAGTACTTC
16,TRBV28,TRBD1,few,TRBJ2-5,CASSKPGQEDQETQYF,TGTGCCAGCAGTAAGCCGGGACAGGAGGACCAAGAGACCCAGTACTTC
16,TRBV7-2,TRBD2,.,TRBJ2-7,CASSLRSGRETYEQYF,TGTGCCAGCAGCCTACGGAGTGGGCGGGAGACCTACGAGCAGTACTTC
13,TRBV9,TRBD1,.,TRBJ2-7,CASSVGQLYEQYF,TGTGCCAGCAGCGTGGGACAGCTATACGAGCAGTACTTC
16,TRBV6-5,TRBD1,.,TRBJ2-1,CASSYHSGQGSNEQFF,TGTGCCAGCAGTTACCATTCGGGACAGGGGAGCAATGAGCAGTTCTTC
13,TRBV9,.,.,TRBJ2-3,CASSFQATDTQYF,TGTGCCAGCAGTTTTCAGGCCACAGATACGCAGTATTTT
16,TRBV30,.,.,TRBJ2-1,CAWRRQLNGSWNEQFF,TGTGCCTGGAGGCGTCAACTGAACGGGAGCTGGAATGAGCAGTTCTTC
13,TRBV27,.,.,TRBJ1-5,CASSEGSNQPQHF,TGTGCCAGCAGCGAGGGAAGCAATCAGCCCCAGCATTTT
16,TRBV19,TRBD2,.,TRBJ2-3,CASSTPGLPRADTQYF,TGTGCCAGTAGTACCCCGGGACTACCCAGGGCAGATACGCAGTATTTT
14,TRBV6-5,.,.,TRBJ2-5,CASSYDADQETQYF,TGTGCCAGCAGTTACGATGCGGATCAAGAGACCCAGTACTTC
13,TRBV6-5,.,.,TRBJ2-1,CASSSQGGDEQFF,TGTGCCAGCAGTTCCCAGGGAGGAGATGAGCAGTTCTTC
15,TRBV10-2,.,.,TRBJ2-1,CASTPMRLEYNEQFF,TGCGCCAGCACCCCCATGAGGCTTGAATACAATGAGCAGTTCTTC
12,TRBV6-5,.,.,TRBJ2-7,CASTSSTVEQYF,TGTGCCAGTACCTCTAGCACGGTCGAGCAGTACTTC
16,TRBV15,TRBD1,.,TRBJ2-3,CATSSRGMPGTDTQYF,TGTGCCACCAGCAGCAGGGGGATGCCTGGCACAGATACGCAGTATTTT
13,TRBV2,.,.,TRBJ2-2,CASSIRDTGELFF,TGTGCCAGCAGTATTCGGGACACCGGGGAGCTGTTTTTT
15,TRBV4-3,TRBD2,.,TRBJ2-7,CASSQGTSGSDEQYF,TGCGCCAGCAGCCAAGGCACTAGCGGGAGCGACGAGCAGTACTTC
17,TRBV4-3,TRBD2,once,TRBJ2-1,CASSQDGTSDFRNEQFF,TGCGCCAGCAGCCAAGATGGGACTAGTGACTTTCGGAATGAGCAGTTCTTC
16,TRBV30,TRBD1,once,TRBJ1-5,CAWIPNRDRDPQPQHF,TGTGCCTGGATCCCCAACCGGGACAGGGATCCTCAGCCCCAGCATTTT
16,TRBV30,TRBD1,.,TRBJ1-5,CAWSVSTGGLNQPQHF,TGTGCCTGGAGTGTCAGTACAGGGGGCTTGAATCAGCCCCAGCATTTT
14,TRBV6-1,TRBD1,.,TRBJ1-2,CAIIPQGAGYGYTF,TGTGCCATCATACCGCAGGGGGCTGGGTATGGCTACACCTTC
18,TRBV30,TRBD2,.,TRBJ2-1,CAWSGGLGTSGNYNEQFF,TGTGCCTGGAGTGGCGGGTTAGGGACTAGCGGAAACTACAATGAGCAGTTCTTC
15,TRBV28,TRBD1,few,TRBJ2-1,CASSPGTGRANEQFF,TGTGCCAGCAGTCCGGGGACAGGGCGGGCCAATGAGCAGTTCTTC
13,TRBV7-2,.,.,TRBJ2-1,CASSLRLVNEQFF,TGTGCCAGCAGCCTTAGACTGGTGAATGAGCAGTTCTTC
15,TRBV28,TRBD1,.,TRBJ2-7,CASKNGTGDFYEQYF,TGTGCCAGCAAGAACGGGACAGGGGACTTCTACGAGCAGTACTTC
17,TRBV4-1,.,few,TRBJ2-1,CASSHDTSPGPYNEQFF,TGCGCCAGCAGCCACGATACTAGCCCGGGCCCTTACAATGAGCAGTTCTTC
20,TRBV7-7,TRBD2,.,TRBJ2-5,CASSQRPPGLAGGPEETQYF,TGTGCTAGCAGCCAACGCCCTCCGGGACTAGCGGGAGGGCCGGAAGAGACCCAGTACTTC
13,TRBV4-3,.,few,TRBJ2-7,CASSQGTSGEQYF,TGCGCCAGCAGCCAAGGGACCTCGGGGGAGCAGTACTTC
19,TRBV4-3,TRBD2,.,TRBJ2-1,CASSQVRQVVSGRTNEQFF,TGCGCCAGCAGCCAAGTTAGGCAGGTGGTTAGCGGGAGAACGAATGAGCAGTTCTTC